The 21 T cell receptor beta chains below were found in one sample sequenced in a study of T cell changes during pregnancy in multiple sclerosis. Here immunoSEQ multiplex PCR was the method, and the copy in TCRdb shows in-frame clones only, minus some. The sample shows roughly 93,000 clones, around 93% of them seen only once. The sequenced sample was peripheral blood, obtained in the first trimester of pregnancy. Every receptor here comes from a female donor in good health, enrolled as a control in a pregnancy study.

The chain's CDR3 is CASSFRPGTSGGRTYNEQFF. The DNA of the CDR3 is TGTGCCAGCAGTTTTCGCCCTGGGACTAGCGGGGGCCGAACCTACAATGAGCAGTTCTTC. The gene calls are TRBV28 and TRBJ2-1, with 14 positions matching TRBD2. This CDR3 is built from 20 residues. Germline-derived CDR1 and CDR2 are MDHEN and SYDVKM. With 3 bases clipped from V and 2 bases from J, the junction kept 12 bases outside the gene matches.

CDR3 protein: CASSQTGAPPYNEQFF. The CDR3, as DNA: TGTGCCAGCAGCCAGACAGGGGCCCCCCCCTACAATGAGCAGTTCTTC. V gene TRBV7-2 combines with J gene TRBJ2-1; 8 bases match TRBD1. J was trimmed by 2 bases and V by 5 bases; bases with no gene match: 8. Germline V CDR1 and CDR2: SGHTA, FQGNSA. This CDR3 is built from 16 residues. The full variable domain, in which reference TRBV7-2 and TRBJ2-1 provide the parts outside the CDR3, is GAGVSQSPSNKVTEKGKDVELRCDPISGHTALYWYRQSLGQGLEFLIYFQGNSAPDKSGLPSDRFSAERTGGSVSTLTIQRTQQEDSAVYLCASSQTGAPPYNEQFFGPGTRLTVL.

This chain joins TRBV6-5 and TRBJ1-5, with D possibly TRBD1 on 6 matching bases. The CDR3 length is 14 residues. Germline V gene sequence: CDR1 MNHEY, CDR2 SVGAGI. V dropped 3 bases and J dropped 2 bases, with 8 bases sitting between them. The CDR3 DNA sequence: TGTGCCAGCAGTTATTCAGGGGGCAATCAGCCCCAGCATTTT. As protein: CASSYSGGNQPQHF.

V and J are TRBV4-1 and TRBJ1-1; TRBD1 aligns across 7 bases. V lost 5 bases and J lost 7; bases outside the gene matches: 13. Per the germline V gene, CDR1 is MGHRA and CDR2 is YSYEKL. The CDR3 length is 15 residues. CDR3 sequence: CASSYPTGTAFEAFF. The CDR3 DNA follows: TGCGCCAGCAGCTACCCTACCGGGACAGCGTTTGAAGCTTTCTTT.

The chain carries TRBV6-6 and TRBJ1-2; D gene unclear. The germline V gene encodes CDR1 MNHNY and CDR2 SVGAGI (reference sequence). The V and J ends lost 6 bases and 5 bases respectively, with 10 bases between them. The length of the CDR3 is 12 residues. For the CDR3, the DNA is TGTGCCAGCAGCCCCGACACTTATGGCTACACCTTC. This translates into CASSPDTYGYTF.

The chain employs TRBV4-3 and TRBJ1-6, with D unclear. The germline gives CDR1 LGHNA, CDR2 YSLEER. The ends were cut back, 3 bases at V and 0 bases at J, with 12 bases in the middle. This CDR3 spans 17 amino acids. The CDR3 nucleotides are TGCGCCAGCAGCCAGCTCGTCGGGAGCTCCTATAATTCACCCCTCCACTTT. Residues: CASSQLVGSSYNSPLHF.

The chain combines TRBV7-6 with TRBJ2-1; 8 bases map to TRBD1. With 4 bases clipped from V and 5 bases from J, the junction kept 7 bases outside the gene matches. This CDR3 has 15 amino acids. Germline V gene sequence: CDR1 SGHVS, CDR2 FNYEAQ. The CDR3 nucleotides read TGTGCCAGCAGCTCCCGTAGACAGGGGAACAATGAGCAGTTCTTC. Protein: CASSSRRQGNNEQFF.

The chain joins TRBV28 to TRBJ1-1; the D gene is possibly TRBD1 (6 bases). CDR1 and CDR2 (germline): MDHEN, SYDVKM. The V end was cut by 5 bases, the J end by 4 bases, with 11 bases between. The CDR3 is made up of 13 amino acids. The CDR3 protein is CASSEGGFTEAFF. The CDR3 region has the DNA TGTGCCAGCAGTGAAGGGGGTTTCACTGAAGCTTTCTTT. Full variable domain (rest looked up from reference TRBV28 and TRBJ1-1): DVKVTQSSRYLVKRTGEKVFLECVQDMDHENMFWYRQDPGLGLRLIYFSYDVKMKEKGDIPEGYSVSREKKERFSLILESASTNQTSMYLCASSEGGFTEAFFGQGTRLTVV.

The V gene is TRBV7-2, the J gene TRBJ2-3; D gene uncertain. The length of the CDR3 is 15 residues. Looked up from germline, CDR1 is SGHTA and CDR2 is FQGNSA. V was pared by 5 bases and J by 0 bases, with 12 bases between. CDR3 in amino acids: CASSRGRLSTDTQYF. CDR3 in DNA: TGTGCCAGCAGCAGAGGCAGATTGAGCACAGATACGCAGTATTTT.

The chain joins TRBV29-1 to TRBJ1-4, with TRBD1 identical over 9 bases. The germline V gene has CDR1 SQVTM and CDR2 ANQGSEA. This CDR3 has 16 amino acids. Trimming removed 5 bases from V and 2 bases from J; junction bases left unmatched: 9. DNA for the CDR3: TGCAGCGTTAAACGGGGACAGGGCAGGACTAATGAAAAACTGTTTTTT. It yields the protein CSVKRGQGRTNEKLFF. Full variable domain (remainder filled in from reference TRBV29-1 and TRBJ1-4): SAVISQKPSRDICQRGTSLTIQCQVDSQVTMMFWYRQQPGQSLTLIATANQGSEATYESGFVIDKFPISRPNLTFSTLTVSNMSPEDSSIYLCSVKRGQGRTNEKLFFGSGTQLSVL.

CDR3 nucleotide sequence: TGCGCCAGCAGCCAAGCAATGCGGAACACAGATACGCAGTATTTT. It encodes CASSQAMRNTDTQYF. The genes are TRBV4-1 and TRBJ2-3; no reliable D call. V lost 1 base, J lost 2 bases, and 10 bases lay in between. CDR3 length: 15 amino acids. Germline values: CDR1 MGHRA, CDR2 YSYEKL.

This clone turned up a few times. V usage is TRBV18 and J usage is TRBJ1-2, with a weak D call TRBD1 (5 bases). CDR1 KGHSH and CDR2 LQKENI come from the germline V gene. The CDR3 is made up of 16 amino acids. V was clipped by 3 bases and J by 0 bases, with 14 bases between them. CDR3 in amino acids: CASSPAGRRANYGYTF. DNA for the CDR3: TGTGCCAGCTCACCCGCAGGGCGGCGAGCTAACTATGGCTACACCTTC.

This chain joins TRBV4-1 and TRBJ2-6; D is perhaps TRBD1 (6 bases). The germline gives CDR1 MGHRA, CDR2 YSYEKL. V shed 2 bases and J shed 0 bases, with 14 bases lying between them. There are 18 residues in the CDR3. The CDR3 DNA is TGCGCCAGCAGCCAATCCAGGACAGCCCGCTCTGGGGCCAACGTCCTGACTTTC. It specifies CASSQSRTARSGANVLTF.

This sequence joins TRBV18 and TRBJ2-7; tentatively, D is TRBD2 (6 bases). Between the trimmed V and J ends, which lost 2 bases and 2 bases, there was a span of 19 bases. The CDR3 length is 17 residues. Looked up from germline, CDR1 is KGHSH and CDR2 is LQKENI. This CDR3 is CASSPTSLGGGTYEQYF. The CDR3 nucleotides read TGTGCCAGCTCACCAACTTCGCTTGGGGGAGGCACCTACGAGCAGTACTTC.

The rearrangement links TRBV18 to TRBJ2-7; TRBD2 matches 12 bases. The V and J ends lost 0 bases and 10 bases, in that order; junction bases with no gene match: 4. Looked up from germline, CDR1 is KGHSH and CDR2 is LQKENI. The CDR3 runs to 14 residues. The CDR3: CASSPPTSGGPQYF. In DNA, the CDR3 is TGTGCCAGCTCACCACCAACTAGCGGGGGGCCCCAGTACTTC.

This clone was seen a single time. The rearrangement links TRBV7-3 to TRBJ2-6, with D tentatively TRBD2 (5 bases). This CDR3 comprises 17 residues. The V gene lost 2 bases and the J gene lost 1 base, with 12 bases spanning the gap. The germline V gene has CDR1 SGHTA and CDR2 FQGTGA. The CDR3: CASSLGPGMSGANVLTF. CDR3 coding DNA: TGTGCCAGCAGCTTAGGCCCGGGAATGTCTGGGGCCAACGTCCTGACTTTC.

This chain connects TRBV28 to TRBJ1-1, with 7 bases that match TRBD1. Germline-derived CDR1 and CDR2 are MDHEN and SYDVKM. The V segment lost 6 bases and the J segment 2 bases; nucleotides outside the gene matches: 9. The CDR3 consists of 15 residues. The CDR3 spells CASRPGGFGNTEAFF. The CDR3 nucleotides are TGTGCCAGCAGACCAGGGGGTTTTGGCAACACTGAAGCTTTCTTT. The complete variable domain, with remaining parts taken from reference TRBV28 and TRBJ1-1, reads DVKVTQSSRYLVKRTGEKVFLECVQDMDHENMFWYRQDPGLGLRLIYFSYDVKMKEKGDIPEGYSVSREKKERFSLILESASTNQTSMYLCASRPGGFGNTEAFFGQGTRLTVV.

V is TRBV18 and J is TRBJ1-2, with TRBD1 as a possible D gene (6 bases). CDR3 length equals 15 residues. Trimming shortened V by 3 bases and J by 4 bases, and 15 bases separated the two germline ends. From germline, CDR1 is KGHSH and CDR2 LQKENI. CDR3 protein: CASSPPGVSGYGYTF. In DNA, the CDR3 is TGTGCCAGCTCACCTCCAGGGGTTAGTGGCTATGGCTACACCTTC.

The rearrangement uses TRBV7-9 and TRBJ1-2, with unresolved D. The germline gives CDR1 SEHNR, CDR2 FQNEAQ (reference sequence). V was cut by 5 bases and J by 4 bases, with 17 bases left in between. The CDR3 sequence is 15 residues long. The CDR3 nucleotides read TGTGCCAGCAGCCCCCCAAGTGAAGCGCTCTATGGCTACACCTTC. Translation: CASSPPSEALYGYTF.

This chain uses TRBV18 with TRBJ1-2, with 9 nucleotides matching TRBD1. This CDR3 is 16 amino acids long. Germline V CDR1 and CDR2: KGHSH, LQKENI. After removal of 6 bases from V and 4 bases from J, the junction contained 12 bases not matched to a gene. CDR3: CASSQIEDRGGYGYTF. The CDR3 DNA reads as TGTGCCAGCTCTCAAATCGAGGACAGGGGCGGCTATGGCTACACCTTC.

The V and J genes are TRBV11-2 and TRBJ1-5; weak D call: TRBD1 (5 bases). Trimming removed 6 bases from V and 6 bases from J, with 12 bases in between. Per germline, CDR1 SGHAT and CDR2 FQNNGV. There are 13 residues in the CDR3. For the CDR3, the DNA is TGTGCCAGCAGTCTGGGGGAGGGTCAGCCCCAGCATTTT. The encoded protein is CASSLGEGQPQHF.